This T cell receptor (beta chain) was recovered during a study of T cell responses to AZD1222 COVID-19 vaccine. Study overall: Investigators merged groups given second doses at roughly 4 or roughly 12 weeks. Study-wide results and limits: Repertoires in all cases were sampled only once the peak T cell response had passed. Nearly half of the spike-specific TCRs reportedly recognize variant regions that carry no mutations. Most donors were white British and more were female, and clonal diversity was possibly underestimated.

Clones were read by immunoSEQ multiplex PCR, and TCRdb kept only the in-frame ones, dropping some. The table shows tens of thousands of clones, with approximately 89% occurring only once. V was pared by 6 bases and J by 6 bases, with 6 bases of the junction left unmatched. Germline CDR1 reads SGHNT; CDR2 reads YENEEA. The CDR3 runs 13 residues. Concerning this clone itself: What it binds is not known.

The genes are TRBV11-3 and TRBJ2-7; TRBD2 matches at 9 bases. The receptor comes from an adult in good health. This material consisted of peripheral blood, taken on day 0 of AZD1222 vaccination. This CDR3 is CASSSGRGLEQYF. The CDR3 coding sequence is TGTGCCAGCAGTAGCGGGAGAGGGCTCGAGCAGTACTTC.